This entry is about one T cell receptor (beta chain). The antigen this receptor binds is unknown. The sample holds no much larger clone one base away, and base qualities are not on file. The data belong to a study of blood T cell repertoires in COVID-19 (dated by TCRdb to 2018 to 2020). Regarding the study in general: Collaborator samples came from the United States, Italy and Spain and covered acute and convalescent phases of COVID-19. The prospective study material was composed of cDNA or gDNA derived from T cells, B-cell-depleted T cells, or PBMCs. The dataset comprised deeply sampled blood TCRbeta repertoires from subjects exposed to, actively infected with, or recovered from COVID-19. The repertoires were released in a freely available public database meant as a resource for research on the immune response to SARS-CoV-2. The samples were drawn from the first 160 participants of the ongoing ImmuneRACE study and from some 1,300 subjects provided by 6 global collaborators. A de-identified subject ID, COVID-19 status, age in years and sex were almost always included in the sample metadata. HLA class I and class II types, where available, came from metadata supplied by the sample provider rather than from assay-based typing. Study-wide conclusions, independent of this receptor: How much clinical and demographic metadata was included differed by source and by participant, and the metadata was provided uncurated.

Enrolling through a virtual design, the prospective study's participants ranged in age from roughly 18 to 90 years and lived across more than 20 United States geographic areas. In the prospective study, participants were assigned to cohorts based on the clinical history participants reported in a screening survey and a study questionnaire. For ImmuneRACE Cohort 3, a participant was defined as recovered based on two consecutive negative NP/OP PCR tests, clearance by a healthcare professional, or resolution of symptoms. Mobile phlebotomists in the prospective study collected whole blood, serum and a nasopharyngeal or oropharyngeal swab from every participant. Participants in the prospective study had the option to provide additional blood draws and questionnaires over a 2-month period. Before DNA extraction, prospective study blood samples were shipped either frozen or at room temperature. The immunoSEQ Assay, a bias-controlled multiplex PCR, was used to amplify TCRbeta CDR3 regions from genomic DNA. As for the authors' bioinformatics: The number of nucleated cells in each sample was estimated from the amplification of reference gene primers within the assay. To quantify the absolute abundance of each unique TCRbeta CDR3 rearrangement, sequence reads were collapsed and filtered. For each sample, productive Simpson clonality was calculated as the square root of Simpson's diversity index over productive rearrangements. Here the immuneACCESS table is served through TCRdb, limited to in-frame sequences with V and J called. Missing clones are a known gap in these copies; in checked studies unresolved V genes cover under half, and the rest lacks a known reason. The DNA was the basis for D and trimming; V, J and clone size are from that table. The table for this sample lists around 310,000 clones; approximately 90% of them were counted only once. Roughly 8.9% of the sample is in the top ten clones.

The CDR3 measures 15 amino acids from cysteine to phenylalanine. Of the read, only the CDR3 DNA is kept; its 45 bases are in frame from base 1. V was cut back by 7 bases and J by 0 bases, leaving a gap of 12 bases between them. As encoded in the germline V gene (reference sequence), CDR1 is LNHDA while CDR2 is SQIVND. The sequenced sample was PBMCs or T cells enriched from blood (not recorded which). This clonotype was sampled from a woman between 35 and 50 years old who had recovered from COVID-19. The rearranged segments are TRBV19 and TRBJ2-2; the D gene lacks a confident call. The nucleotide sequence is TGTGCCAGTATGTCCAGGCTGCCGAACACCGGGGAGCTGTTTTTT. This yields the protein CASMSRLPNTGELFF. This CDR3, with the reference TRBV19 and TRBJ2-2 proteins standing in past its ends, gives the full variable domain DGGITQSPKYLFRKEGQNVTLSCEQNLNHDAMYWYRQDPGQGLRLIYYSQIVNDFQKGDIAEGYSVSREKKESFPLTVTSAQKNPTAFYLCASMSRLPNTGELFFGEGSRLTVL.